This is a list of T cell receptor beta chains from one sample in a study of blood T cell repertoires in COVID-19. Repertoires were generated with immunoSEQ multiplex PCR, while TCRdb's copy carries only in-frame clones and drops some. Among approximately 150,000 clones listed, roughly 87% were seen once. Sequencing was performed on PBMCs or T cells enriched from blood (not recorded which). The receptors stem from a human donor with acute COVID-19. The donor label of this sample is uncertain. CDR3s include the opening cysteine and the closing phenylalanine or tryptophan. The D gene is left open where the match is weak. For some rows the clone size is stated as once, few or many, or as a class when expanded; others skip it.

CDR3aa,CDR3nt,v_gene,abundance,j_gene,d_gene
CASGGIYGYTF,TGTGCCAGTGGTGGCATCTATGGCTACACCTTC,TRBV9,.,TRBJ1-2,.
CASSLDSARPQHF,TGTGCCAGCAGTTTAGACAGCGCACGGCCCCAGCATTTT,TRBV6-2/TRBV6-3,few,TRBJ1-5,.
CASSSGDSAYGYTF,TGTGCCAGTAGTTCTGGGGACAGTGCCTATGGCTACACCTTC,TRBV19,.,TRBJ1-2,TRBD1
CASSRMTNYEQYF,TGTGCCAGCAGTAGGATGACTAACTACGAGCAGTACTTC,TRBV6-5,.,TRBJ2-7,.
CASGLAPLADTYEQYF,TGTGCTAGTGGTTTGGCCCCCCTAGCGGACACCTACGAGCAGTACTTC,TRBV12-5,.,TRBJ2-7,TRBD2
CASRKQGNTEAFF,TGTGCCAGCAGGAAACAGGGGAACACTGAAGCTTTCTTT,TRBV2,.,TRBJ1-1,.
CASSPLGFSVQPQHF,TGTGCCAGCAGCCCCCTAGGTTTCTCGGTTCAGCCCCAGCATTTT,TRBV11-2,.,TRBJ1-5,.
CAWIPPRTCQPQHF,TGTGCCTGGATTCCCCCGCGTACTTGTCAGCCCCAGCATTTT,TRBV30,once,TRBJ1-5,.
CASSPTRDFRAREQFF,TGTGCCAGCAGCCCAACCCGGGACTTCAGGGCGCGTGAGCAGTTCTTC,TRBV3-1/TRBV3-2,.,TRBJ2-1,.
CASSEVAAYEQYF,TGTGCCAGCAGTGAGGTAGCGGCCTACGAGCAGTACTTC,TRBV25-1,.,TRBJ2-7,.
CAISAGQEDYGYTF,TGTGCCATCAGTGCCGGACAGGAGGACTATGGCTACACCTTC,TRBV10-3,.,TRBJ1-2,TRBD1
CASSFQGPNTEAFF,TGTGCCAGCAGCTTCCAGGGGCCGAACACTGAAGCTTTCTTT,TRBV7-3,.,TRBJ1-1,.
CASSFSGLAGNEQFF,TGTGCCAGCAGCTTCTCGGGACTAGCGGGCAATGAGCAGTTCTTC,TRBV7-2,.,TRBJ2-1,TRBD2
CASSVGLTDTQYF,TGTGCCAGCAGCGTCGGTCTCACAGATACGCAGTATTTT,TRBV7-8,.,TRBJ2-3,.
CASSERQSSSYNSPLHF,TGTGCCAGCAGTGAAAGACAGTCGAGCTCCTATAATTCACCCCTCCACTTT,TRBV6-1,.,TRBJ1-6,.
CASSMAITRGGSEQYF,TGTGCCAGTAGTATGGCAATTACGCGGGGGGGCTCCGAGCAGTACTTC,TRBV19,.,TRBJ2-7,TRBD2
CASSLSAGGPNEQYF,TGCGCCAGCAGCTTAAGTGCGGGGGGGCCGAACGAGCAGTACTTC,TRBV5-1,.,TRBJ2-7,TRBD2
CASSLGGGNQPQHF,TGCGCCAGCAGCTTGGGGGGGGGTAATCAGCCCCAGCATTTT,TRBV5-1,.,TRBJ1-5,.
CSVEDQFRYGYTF,TGCAGCGTTGAAGATCAGTTCCGATATGGCTACACCTTC,TRBV29-1,.,TRBJ1-2,.
CASSVALGPYNEQFF,TGTGCCAGCAGCGTAGCTCTTGGCCCTTACAATGAGCAGTTCTTC,TRBV9,.,TRBJ2-1,.
CASSQDWGLQYF,TGTGCCAGCAGCCAAGATTGGGGGCTCCAGTACTTC,TRBV14,.,TRBJ2-5,.
CASSEERGAYEQYF,TGTGCCAGCAGTGAAGAGCGGGGGGCCTACGAGCAGTACTTC,TRBV2,.,TRBJ2-7,TRBD2
CASSPLGKRLPNTEAFF,TGTGCCAGCAGCCCTCTCGGAAAGCGACTCCCGAACACTGAAGCTTTCTTT,TRBV11-2,.,TRBJ1-1,.
CAWSRSRGEKLFF,TGTGCCTGGAGTCGATCCAGAGGGGAAAAACTGTTTTTT,TRBV30,.,TRBJ1-4,.
CASRTLTGGIEKLFF,TGTGCCAGCAGGACATTGACGGGAGGAATAGAAAAACTGTTTTTT,TRBV27,once,TRBJ1-4,.
CASSLDPGQLNTGELFF,TGCGCCAGCAGCTTAGACCCGGGACAGCTTAACACCGGGGAGCTGTTTTTT,TRBV5-1,.,TRBJ2-2,TRBD1
CASSVPPGGPYNEQFF,TGTGCCAGCAGTGTCCCTCCAGGGGGCCCCTACAATGAGCAGTTCTTC,TRBV25-1,.,TRBJ2-1,TRBD1
CASSSMGRGHRGYTF,TGTGCCAGCAGCTCCATGGGCAGGGGGCATCGTGGCTACACCTTC,TRBV11-2,.,TRBJ1-2,TRBD1
CAPGEEVHTEAFF,TGTGCCCCCGGGGAAGAAGTACACACTGAAGCTTTCTTT,TRBV27,.,TRBJ1-1,.
CASSREALAKNIQYF,TGTGCCAGCAGTCGAGAAGCCTTAGCCAAAAACATTCAGTACTTC,TRBV7-2,.,TRBJ2-4,.
CASSYSGREAFF,TGTGCCAGCAGTTACTCGGGCCGTGAAGCTTTCTTT,TRBV6-5,.,TRBJ1-1,.
CASSIETVHQPQHF,TGTGCCAGTAGTATAGAGACAGTACATCAGCCCCAGCATTTT,TRBV19,.,TRBJ1-5,.
CASSSLAGGQSDYGYTF,TGTGCCAGCAGCTCGTTAGCCGGGGGGCAGTCCGACTATGGCTACACCTTC,TRBV7-9,.,TRBJ1-2,.
CASSKRTGAYEQYF,TGTGCCAGCAGCAAACGGACAGGGGCCTACGAGCAGTACTTC,TRBV3-1/TRBV3-2,.,TRBJ2-7,TRBD1
CATSRRGDNEKLFF,TGTGCCACCAGCAGACGGGGGGATAATGAAAAACTGTTTTTT,TRBV15,.,TRBJ1-4,.
CSASKGEETQYF,TGCAGTGCTAGTAAAGGGGAAGAGACCCAGTACTTC,TRBV20-1,.,TRBJ2-5,.
CASSSGPAGGGPQHF,TGTGCCAGCAGCTCAGGCCCTGCCGGGGGTGGGCCCCAGCATTTT,TRBV7-8,.,TRBJ1-5,.
CASAYRGSYEQYF,TGTGCCAGCGCTTACAGGGGCTCCTACGAGCAGTACTTC,TRBV2,.,TRBJ2-7,TRBD1
CASRGQRPIPANEKLFF,TGTGCCAGCAGGGGACAGCGACCTATACCGGCTAATGAAAAACTGTTTTTT,TRBV2,.,TRBJ1-4,TRBD1
CAISESGQAGSNGYTF,TGTGCCATCAGTGAGTCGGGACAGGCCGGTTCGAATGGCTACACCTTC,TRBV10-3,.,TRBJ1-2,TRBD1
CASSRTSSSTDTQYF,TGTGCCAGTAGTAGAACTTCATCTAGCACAGATACGCAGTATTTT,TRBV19,.,TRBJ2-3,.
CASSLSTGQPQHF,TGCGCCAGCAGCTTGTCCACAGGGCAGCCCCAGCATTTT,TRBV5-1,.,TRBJ1-5,.
CASSDRSGTSNTEAFF,TGTGCCAGCAGTGATAGGTCGGGGACATCGAACACTGAAGCTTTCTTT,TRBV6-1,.,TRBJ1-1,.
CAIRTGSNTGELFF,TGTGCCATCAGGACAGGGTCGAACACCGGGGAGCTGTTTTTT,TRBV10-3,.,TRBJ2-2,TRBD1
CASSRAAVSYEQYF,TGTGCCAGCAGCCGCGCCGCGGTATCCTACGAGCAGTACTTC,TRBV6-5,.,TRBJ2-7,.
CASSPGLDAGGELFF,TGCGCCAGCAGCCCTGGACTAGACGCGGGCGGGGAGCTGTTTTTT,TRBV5-1,.,TRBJ2-2,TRBD2
CASSPKMGQETDTQYF,TGTGCCAGCTCACCAAAGATGGGACAGGAGACAGATACGCAGTATTTT,TRBV18,.,TRBJ2-3,TRBD1
CASSQDVAGNNQPQHF,TGTGCCAGCAGCCAAGATGTGGCAGGAAACAATCAGCCCCAGCATTTT,TRBV3-1/TRBV3-2,.,TRBJ1-5,.
CAARPGDTYNEQFF,TGCGCCGCGCGCCCGGGGGATACCTACAATGAGCAGTTCTTC,TRBV4-1,few,TRBJ2-1,.
CATSRPQTRGETQYF,TGTGCCACCAGCAGACCTCAGACTCGTGGAGAGACCCAGTACTTC,TRBV15,.,TRBJ2-5,.
CASSQVGAANLVSRGNTIYF,TGCGCCAGCAGCCAAGTTGGAGCCGCAAACCTCGTTAGTCGCGGAAACACCATATATTTT,TRBV4-3,.,TRBJ1-3,.
CASSNGWGRKLNTGELFF,TGTGCCAGCAGTAACGGGTGGGGCCGCAAATTAAACACCGGGGAGCTGTTTTTT,TRBV7-2,.,TRBJ2-2,.
CASSRTGTVGGYTF,TGTGCCAGCAGCCGTACCGGGACAGTGGGTGGCTACACCTTC,TRBV14,few,TRBJ1-2,TRBD1
CASSGVGTDTQYF,TGTGCCAGCAGTGGGGTCGGGACAGATACGCAGTATTTT,TRBV25-1,once,TRBJ2-3,.
CSVEGGGIYGYTF,TGCAGCGTTGAAGGGGGCGGAATCTATGGCTACACCTTC,TRBV29-1,.,TRBJ1-2,.
CATSAADSGANVLTF,TGTGCCACCAGTGCGGCGGATTCTGGGGCCAACGTCCTGACTTTC,TRBV24-1,.,TRBJ2-6,.
CASSVVPGTLQETQYF,TGTGCCAGCAGCGTAGTGCCCGGGACACTTCAAGAGACCCAGTACTTC,TRBV9,.,TRBJ2-5,.